This T cell receptor (beta chain) is from a study of T cell responses to AZD1222 COVID-19 vaccine. Germline lookup yields CDR1 MNHEY and CDR2 SVGAGI. Unmatched junction bases numbered 2, after V lost 0 bases and J lost 4 bases. There are 15 residues in the CDR3. Notes on this clone: The target antigen is unknown. The same CDR3 is also encoded by other DNA sequences in this sample.

Measured with immunoSEQ multiplex PCR; TCRdb has only the in-frame clones, and not every one. The table has more than 75,000 clones, around 93% seen once; the top ten hold around 8%. Study-wide findings and caveats: Vaccine-related CD4 TCRs covered spike, predominating at 160-218 and 743-854. The donors showed a predominance of white British ancestry and of females, with possible underestimation of clonal diversity. Baseline seropositives among AZD1222 recipients totaled only 6 or 7. Spike-specific TCRs gained breadth and depth after people received two AZD1222 doses.

The TCR originated in an adult who received the AZD1222 COVID-19 vaccine. The chain couples TRBV6-5 to TRBJ2-7; TRBD1 matches 11 bases. The source was peripheral blood, collected 28 days after the second AZD1222 dose. In DNA form, the CDR3 reads TGTGCCAGCAGTTACTCTGGACAGGGGGCATACGAGCAGTACTTC. Residues: CASSYSGQGAYEQYF.